Below, 5 T cell receptor beta chains from the same sample are listed, as sequenced in a study of Graves' ophthalmopathy and Graves' hyperthyroidism. As the template, RNA transcripts were used to amplify TCR beta CDR3 regions. A first-round RT-PCR used HTBI primers, followed by a second-round multiplex PCR. Via MiXCR, TCRdb re-called the multiplex PCR reads, giving one row per CDR3 protein. The table lists around 1.1 million distinct CDR3 sequences, around a third of them singletons. The sample was peripheral blood or thyroid tissue (not recorded which). These receptors were taken from an adult man with Graves' hyperthyroidism.

This clonotype was detected many times. J is TRBJ2-7 and V is TRBV20-1, with a possible D match to TRBD1 (6 bases). The germline V gene encodes CDR1 DFQATT and CDR2 SNEGSKA (reference sequence). Trimming left V 4 bases short and J 2 bases short, with 9 bases between. The CDR3 runs 12 residues. CDR3 DNA sequence: TGCAGTGCTACCAGGGGAACCTACGAGCAGTACTTC. It is translated as CSATRGTYEQYF.

On this clonotype itself: This may be a read error, as it is one base from a much larger clone. Because it lacks the conserved phenylalanine or tryptophan at the end, this CDR3 is likely a read error. The rearrangement links TRBV10-2 to TRBJ2-7; no firm D call. The CDR3 spans 13 residues. Deletions cut 6 bases from V and 3 bases from J, with 12 bases between. The germline V gene has CDR1 WSHSY and CDR2 SAAADI. The CDR3 is CASRPSVYYEQYS. CDR3 coding DNA: TGCGCCAGCAGACCTTCGGTCTACTACGAGCAGTACTCC.

This clonotype was recorded at least ten times. This rearrangement joins TRBV12-3 or TRBV12-4 to TRBJ1-2; 10 bases align to TRBD1. V was clipped by 5 bases and J by 7 bases; unmatched bases: 4. The CDR3 is 13 amino acids. The CDR3 sequence: CASSRDRGGGYTF. CDR3 in DNA: TGTGCCAGCAGTCGGGACAGGGGTGGTGGCTACACCTTC.

The chain employs TRBV24-1 and TRBJ1-1; D perhaps matches TRBD1 (5 bases). CDR3 length: 15 residues. The germline CDR1 and CDR2 sequences are KGHDR and SFDVKD. Trimming stripped 9 bases from V and 5 bases from J, with 21 bases between. Here the CDR3 reads CATVEHSTGGTEAFF. The DNA of the CDR3 is TGTGCCACCGTGGAACATAGCACCGGGGGGACTGAAGCTTTCTTT.

This clonotype appeared a few times. This chain uses TRBV28 with TRBJ2-1, with TRBD1 matching over 10 bases. V was clipped by 4 bases and J by 7 bases; unmatched bases: 7. The V gene's germline CDR1 is MDHEN and CDR2 SYDVKM. CDR3 length equals 15 residues. This CDR3 is CASSSPGQGSNEQFF. The CDR3 nucleotides read TGTGCCAGCAGTTCGCCGGGACAGGGGTCGAATGAGCAGTTCTTC.